A single sample gave rise to the 3 T cell receptor beta chains below, sequenced in a study of cytomegalovirus exposure and HLA in healthy donors. Method: immunoSEQ multiplex PCR; TCRdb's copy keeps in-frame clones and lacks some. Of about 98,000 clones listed, 87% are singletons. The sample was PBMCs. Receptors were obtained from a man aged 18 to 29 in good health and CMV-seropositive.

The genes are TRBV7-2 and TRBJ1-5; tentative D call: TRBD1 (5 bases). The CDR3 extends over 17 amino acids. Germline lookup yields CDR1 SGHTA and CDR2 FQGNSA. Trimming left V 0 bases short and J 3 bases short, with 15 bases between. The CDR3 region has the DNA TGTGCCAGCAGCTTAGCGGGGGGAGGGGCTTACAATCAGCCCCAGCATTTT. Translated, it gives CASSLAGGGAYNQPQHF.

The chain combines TRBV25-1 with TRBJ1-4; D is ambiguous. Deletions cut 3 bases from V and 4 bases from J, with 3 bases between. Germline V lookup: CDR1 MGHDK, CDR2 SYGVNS. The CDR3 sequence is 12 residues long. The CDR3 loop reads CASSDGNEKLFF. For the CDR3, the DNA is TGTGCCAGCAGTGACGGTAATGAAAAACTGTTTTTT.

This chain connects TRBV7-8 to TRBJ2-3; D perhaps matches TRBD2 (5 bases). The CDR3 spans 17 residues. CDR1 is SGHVS and CDR2 is FQNEAQ in the germline V gene. V was shortened by 0 bases and J by 4 bases, with 17 bases between the two germline ends. This CDR3 reads CASSLAGGSGFADTQYF. The DNA for the CDR3 is TGTGCCAGCAGCTTAGCGGGCGGGTCGGGATTCGCAGATACGCAGTATTTT.